This T cell receptor beta chain was sequenced for a study of identical twins. The CDR3 length is 11 residues. Trimming left V 6 bases short and J 8 bases short, with 8 bases between. At least ten counts were recorded for this clonotype. TCRdb called the 5' RACE reads again in MiXCR, with one record for every CDR3 protein. This table has some 790,000 distinct CDR3 sequences, about 20% appearing once. These records were also assigned to another study, of T cells expressing NK-cell markers.

The clonotype originates from a woman under 30 in good health. V usage is TRBV12-3 or TRBV12-4 and J usage is TRBJ2-1, with D uncertain. Material: PBMCs. This CDR3 reads CASSPSDEQFF. As DNA, the CDR3 is TGTGCCAGCAGCCCCTCGGATGAGCAGTTCTTC.